This T cell receptor (beta chain) was sequenced during a study of shared clonotypes between healthy human individuals. This CDR3 has 13 amino acids. Trimming cost V 2 bases and J 2 bases, with 7 bases left between them. CDR1 and CDR2 (germline): ENHRY, SYGVKD. Only a few counts were recorded for this clone. Its antigen is unidentified. The DNA input per sorted-subset replicate PCR was roughly 180 ng, corresponding to 32,000 or so T cell genomes. Measured with immunoSEQ multiplex PCR; TCRdb has only the in-frame clones, and not every one. The data contain millions of clones, 85% to 95% of them singletons. Overall study findings and caveats: For sorted subsets, rarefaction showed incomplete sequencing despite large depth. Represented diversity (both genetic and exposure-history) was limited by the small number of donors.

Positively selected for CCR7, the CD45RO-negative cells used as naive CD8 cells excluded terminally differentiated effector memory CD45RA+ cells. Sample: naive CD8+ T cells from PBMCs. The TCR was taken from a man between 18 and 35 years old in good health. Some clones in this sample may be carry-over from other donors' samples. The rearrangement joins TRBV10-3 to TRBJ2-7; a possible D gene is TRBD1 (6 bases). Here the CDR3 reads CAISEGGTYEQYF. DNA for the CDR3: TGTGCCATCAGTGAGGGGGGCACCTACGAGCAGTACTTC.